The sequence of this TCR beta chain was determined in a study of shared clonotypes between healthy human individuals. Study-wide results and caveats: Memory subsets generally showed lower estimated richness than naive subsets. It was the non-shared clonotypes that had lower generation probabilities than clonotypes shared by all four donors. Clonotype sharing among donors, it was expected, would be affected by sequencing depth.

Libraries were prepared by immunoSEQ multiplex PCR; TCRdb keeps only in-frame clonotypes and omits some of them. Of about 1,800,000 clones in the sample, about 95% were seen once. Concerning this clone itself: Its antigen is not identified.

Naive-designated CD8 cells lacked CD45RO, were positively enriched for CCR7, and omitted terminally differentiated effector memory CD45RA+ cells. The donors, healthy adults who were HIV-negative, had experienced no recent acute infections or vaccinations. The germline V gene has CDR1 SGDLS and CDR2 YYNGEE. This CDR3 contains 12 residues. Trimming took off 4 bases at V and 2 bases at J, with 6 bases between the two ends. Sequenced input: naive CD8+ T cells sorted from blood. V gene TRBV9 combines with J gene TRBJ2-5; D gene ambiguous. This clonotype was sampled from a man aged 18 to 29 in good health. CDR3 amino acids: CASSSQQETQYF. CDR3 in DNA: TGTGCCAGCAGCTCGCAGCAAGAGACCCAGTACTTC. Together with reference TRBV9 and TRBJ2-5, the CDR3 gives the full variable domain: DSGVTQTPKHLITATGQRVTLRCSPRSGDLSVYWYQQSLDQGLQFLIQYYNGEERAKGNILERFSAQQFPDLHSELNLSSLELGDSALYFCASSSQQETQYFGPGTRLLVL.